The 31 T cell receptor beta chains below all came from one sample that was sequenced in a study of cytomegalovirus exposure and HLA in healthy donors. PCR primers comprised 60 Vbeta and 13 Jbeta primers. The assay was immunoSEQ multiplex PCR, and TCRdb's table has in-frame clones only and misses some. The repertoire includes approximately 210,000 clones, 60% to 80% of them detected once, and 1.8% sits in the top ten. The sequenced material came from PBMCs. The receptors were sampled from a male donor in good health and CMV-seronegative.

The chain couples TRBV18 to TRBJ1-5; a possible D gene is TRBD1 (5 bases). Trimming cost V 2 bases and J 0 bases, with 11 bases left between them. The CDR3 is 16 residues long. Germline loops: CDR1 KGHSH, CDR2 LQKENI. CDR3 region: CASSPGAGISNQPQHF. The CDR3 bases are TGTGCCAGCTCACCAGGGGCAGGGATTAGCAATCAGCCCCAGCATTTT.

The chain couples TRBV7-2 to TRBJ1-4; 10 bases fit TRBD1. There are 19 residues in the CDR3. V shed 3 bases and J 3 bases; nucleotides not matched to a gene: 13. Germline V gene data show CDR1 as SGHTA and CDR2 as FQGNSA. The DNA of the CDR3 is TGTGCCAGCAGCTTGGGGGCACCCGGGACAGGGGTGGCTAATGAAAAACTGTTTTTT. The encoded protein is CASSLGAPGTGVANEKLFF.

This chain uses TRBV27 with TRBJ1-2; TRBD1 is a possible D gene (5 bases). Germline V lookup: CDR1 MNHEY, CDR2 SMNVEV (reference sequence). Trimming stripped 4 bases from V and 4 bases from J, with 13 bases between. CDR3 size: 14 residues. The CDR3 is CASSSAGTVYGYTF. DNA of the CDR3: TGTGCCAGCAGTTCCGCGGGGACCGTCTATGGCTACACCTTC.

For this clone: The same CDR3 can be traced to other DNA sequences in this sample. The chain employs TRBV28 and TRBJ1-1, with D perhaps TRBD1 (6 bases). Trimming pared 9 bases from V and 3 bases from J, leaving 14 bases between. Germline-derived CDR1 and CDR2 are MDHEN and SYDVKM. The CDR3 spans 13 residues. CDR3 in amino acids: CASNLNRDTEAFF. CDR3 coding DNA: TGTGCCAGTAACCTGAACAGGGACACTGAAGCTTTCTTT.

The CDR3 region has the DNA TGTGCCACCAGCAGAGTTGAGGAATATAATTCACCCCTCCACTTT. Translating gives CATSRVEEYNSPLHF. The J gene is TRBJ1-6, the V gene TRBV15; D not resolved. Germline-derived CDR1 and CDR2 are LNHNV and YYDKDF (reference sequence). The CDR3 contains 15 residues. The V end was cut by 1 base, the J end by 4 bases, with 8 bases between.

In DNA, the CDR3 is TGTGCCAGCAGCTTAGGGAGGACAGGGAGGGACACTGAAGCTTTCTTT. As protein: CASSLGRTGRDTEAFF. The chain links TRBV11-2 to TRBJ1-1, with TRBD1 identical over 8 bases. With 1 base clipped from V and 3 bases from J, the junction kept 7 bases outside the gene matches. The CDR3 has 16 amino acids. Germline V gene sequence: CDR1 SGHAT, CDR2 FQNNGV.

This clone was detected a few times. J is TRBJ1-3 and V is TRBV27, with D perhaps matching TRBD1 (6 bases). Germline CDR1 is MNHEY and CDR2 is SMNVEV (reference sequence). The CDR3 extends over 17 amino acids. V was pared by 3 bases and J by 9 bases, with 24 bases between. Here the CDR3 reads CASSFVRGGSLIGTIYF. For the CDR3, the DNA is TGTGCCAGCAGTTTTGTGAGGGGGGGATCCTTAATCGGCACCATATATTTT.

J is TRBJ2-3 and V is TRBV6-5; TRBD1 might be the D (6 bases). Germline CDR1 and CDR2: MNHEY and SVGAGI. Deletions cut 0 bases from V and 6 bases from J, with 16 bases between. This CDR3 has 16 amino acids. The CDR3 DNA sequence: TGTGCCAGCAGTTACTCTCCCGCAGGGGTTGGTGATACGCAGTATTTT. Translation gives CASSYSPAGVGDTQYF.

V gene TRBV28 combines with J gene TRBJ2-7; D perhaps matches TRBD2 (6 bases). Trimming left V 4 bases short and J 2 bases short, with 18 bases between. This CDR3 region has 16 residues. The germline V gene has CDR1 MDHEN and CDR2 SYDVKM. CDR3 in amino acids: CASSSPSGTVTYEQYF. CDR3 sequence (DNA): TGTGCCAGCAGTTCGCCCTCCGGGACTGTTACCTACGAGCAGTACTTC.

V usage is TRBV25-1 and J usage is TRBJ1-5; 9 bases agree with TRBD1. V shed 6 bases, J shed 7 bases, and the junction held 4 bases outside the gene matches. The CDR3 totals 13 residues. Germline CDR1 reads MGHDK; CDR2 reads SYGVNS. Written as DNA, the CDR3 is TGTGCCAGCAGGGGACAGGGAGGACAGCCCCAGCATTTT. Its protein is CASRGQGGQPQHF.

The rearrangement uses TRBV12-5 and TRBJ1-2; possible D gene TRBD1, 6 bases. The CDR3 has 16 residues. V lost 3 bases and J 4 bases, leaving 18 bases between the germline ends. In germline, CDR1 is LGHNT, CDR2 FRNRAP. The CDR3 loop is CASGFGQGRGIYGYTF. The CDR3 DNA reads as TGTGCTAGTGGTTTCGGGCAGGGGCGGGGGATCTATGGCTACACCTTC.

The rearrangement links TRBV19 to TRBJ1-3; D remains unclear. The V end lost 2 bases, the J end lost 4 bases, and 15 bases lay between the germline ends. The CDR3 contains 16 residues. The germline CDR1 and CDR2 sequences are LNHDA and SQIVND (reference sequence). The CDR3 here is CASSIRRRNSGNTIYF. The DNA of the CDR3 is TGTGCCAGTAGTATAAGGAGACGGAACTCCGGAAACACCATATATTTT.

The V and J genes are TRBV7-8 and TRBJ1-2; D remains ambiguous. This CDR3 spans 15 amino acids. Trimming stripped 0 bases from V and 4 bases from J, with 12 bases between. Per germline, CDR1 SGHVS and CDR2 FQNEAQ. Here the CDR3 DNA reads TGTGCCAGCAGCTTAGCAACGCCAGGCGCCTATGGCTACACCTTC. This translates into CASSLATPGAYGYTF.

The rearrangement links TRBV12-2 to TRBJ2-7; the table's TRBD2 call for D was not verified on the DNA. TRBV12-2 is a pseudogene. The length of the CDR3 is 19 residues. The DNA of the CDR3 is TGTGCAAGTCGCTCACGCCGGCTAGCGGGCAGCTTTAGCTCCTACGAGCAGTACTTC. It translates to CASRSRRLAGSFSSYEQYF.

The V and J genes are TRBV5-6 and TRBJ2-7; D is unclear. V dropped 4 bases and J dropped 6 bases, with 11 bases sitting between them. The CDR3 length is 12 residues. Germline V CDR1 and CDR2: SGHDT, YYEEEE. The CDR3 loop reads CASSLSYGEQYF. DNA of the CDR3: TGTGCCAGCAGCCTGAGTTATGGCGAGCAGTACTTC.

The chain couples TRBV10-3 to TRBJ2-1, with TRBD1 matching 12 bases. After removal of 3 bases from V and 7 bases from J, the junction contained 10 bases not matched to a gene. This CDR3 spans 17 amino acids. Germline V gene lookup returns CDR1 ENHRY and CDR2 SYGVKD. The chain's CDR3 is CAISEGIGTGGLNEQFF. As DNA, the CDR3 is TGTGCCATCAGTGAAGGGATTGGGACAGGGGGCTTGAATGAGCAGTTCTTC.

The chain combines TRBV2 with TRBJ1-2, with 7 nucleotides matching TRBD1. In germline, CDR1 is SNHLY, CDR2 FYNNEI. The CDR3 runs to 14 residues. V shed 10 bases, J shed 4 bases, and the junction held 12 bases outside the gene matches. The CDR3 region is CATQEGQHLYGYTF. CDR3 bases: TGTGCCACCCAGGAGGGACAGCACCTCTATGGCTACACCTTC.

The chain couples TRBV30 to TRBJ2-7; 8 bases are shared with TRBD1. The CDR3 has 13 amino acids. Germline V gene sequence: CDR1 GTSNPN, CDR2 SVGIG (reference sequence). Trimming at V came to 5 bases and at J to 3 bases, leaving 6 bases not matched to a gene. The CDR3 sequence: CAWGQDRGYEQYF. CDR3 DNA: TGTGCCTGGGGACAAGACAGGGGCTACGAGCAGTACTTC.

This chain joins TRBV10-3 and TRBJ2-5; tentatively, D is TRBD1 (5 bases). Trimming shortened V by 6 bases and J by 3 bases, and 14 bases separated the two germline ends. Germline assignment: CDR1 ENHRY and CDR2 SYGVKD. There are 14 residues in the CDR3. CDR3 loop: CAIRDKVKKETQYF. The DNA for the CDR3 is TGTGCCATCAGGGACAAGGTTAAAAAAGAGACCCAGTACTTC.

The V gene is TRBV6-8, the J gene TRBJ2-7; TRBD1 aligns across 9 bases. The germline V gene encodes CDR1 MNHGY and CDR2 SAAAGT. The CDR3 runs 16 residues. The junction had 8 bases not matched to a gene; V was cut back by 0 bases and J by 5 bases. CDR3 coding DNA: TGTGCCAGCAGTTACTCGAAGCGGACAGGGGAGAACGAGCAGTACTTC. Amino acids: CASSYSKRTGENEQYF.

This clone has only a few counts. The V and J genes are TRBV27 and TRBJ1-2, with D possibly matching TRBD1 (5 bases). Trimming shortened V by 8 bases and J by 4 bases, and 11 bases separated the two germline ends. Germline CDR1 and CDR2: MNHEY and SMNVEV (reference sequence). This CDR3 is 12 amino acids long. The CDR3 DNA follows: TGTGCCAGCGGAAGGGGTGGCTATGGCTACACCTTC. Its protein is CASGRGGYGYTF.

This clone was detected a few times. This chain joins TRBV14 and TRBJ2-7; TRBD1 matches 7 bases. Losses at the gene ends were 4 bases for V and 3 bases for J; bases not matched to a gene: 6. Germline CDR1 SGHDN, CDR2 FVKESK. The length of the CDR3 is 14 residues. For the CDR3, the DNA is TGTGCCAGCAGCCCCGGACAGGTGAACTACGAGCAGTACTTC. Protein: CASSPGQVNYEQYF.

This CDR3 is CASKKDRGQTFSTNEKLFF. The CDR3 DNA sequence: TGCGCCAGCAAAAAGGACCGAGGACAGACCTTTTCCACTAATGAAAAACTGTTTTTT. The V and J genes are TRBV4-1 and TRBJ1-4, with D possibly being TRBD1 (6 bases). V lost 7 bases to trimming and J lost 2 bases, with 26 bases between them. Germline V gene data show CDR1 as MGHRA and CDR2 as YSYEKL. The CDR3 runs 19 residues.

The chain recombines TRBV15 with TRBJ1-1; D may be TRBD1 (6 bases). CDR3 length: 12 amino acids. V was pared by 0 bases and J by 8 bases, with 7 bases between. CDR1 LNHNV and CDR2 YYDKDF come from the germline V gene (reference sequence). In nucleotides, the CDR3 is TGTGCCACCAGCAGAGATACAGGGGAAGCTTTCTTT. Translated: CATSRDTGEAFF. The full variable domain, rest sourced from reference TRBV15 and TRBJ1-1, is DAMVIQNPRYQVTQFGKPVTLSCSQTLNHNVMYWYQQKSSQAPKLLFHYYDKDFNNEADTPDNFQSRRPNTSFCFLDIRSPGLGDTAMYLCATSRDTGEAFFGQGTRLTVV.

The J gene is TRBJ2-2, the V gene TRBV29-1, with TRBD1 identical over 8 bases. Germline V gene lookup returns CDR1 SQVTM and CDR2 ANQGSEA. The CDR3 runs to 16 residues. The V and J ends lost 2 bases and 7 bases, in that order; junction bases with no gene match: 12. CDR3 DNA: TGCAGCGTTGAACCCCTGAGACAGGGGAGTGACGGGGAGCTGTTTTTT. As protein: CSVEPLRQGSDGELFF.

The chain is built from TRBV19 and TRBJ2-7; 8 bases align to TRBD2. With 5 bases clipped from V and 3 bases from J, the junction kept 3 bases outside the gene matches. Germline loops: CDR1 LNHDA, CDR2 SQIVND (reference sequence). The CDR3 runs 13 residues. This CDR3 is CASSLGLGYEQYF. In DNA, the CDR3 is TGTGCCAGTAGTTTGGGACTAGGCTACGAGCAGTACTTC.

The V gene is TRBV29-1, the J gene TRBJ1-5; 10 nucleotides align to TRBD1. Germline V gene data show CDR1 as SQVTM and CDR2 as ANQGSEA. The CDR3 spans 15 residues. V gave up 7 bases and J gave up 3 bases; unmatched junction bases: 9. CDR3: CSGSTGTGANQPQHF. As DNA, the CDR3 is TGCAGCGGCTCCACCGGGACAGGGGCCAATCAGCCCCAGCATTTT.

The chain uses TRBV7-2 and TRBJ2-1, with 14 bases lining up with TRBD2. Germline-derived CDR1 and CDR2 are SGHTA and FQGNSA. V trimming: 5 bases; J trimming: 0 bases; junction bases outside the gene matches: 6. The CDR3 totals 18 residues. CDR3: CASSPRTSGGSSYNEQFF. Here the CDR3 DNA reads TGTGCCAGCAGCCCTCGGACTAGCGGGGGGAGCTCCTACAATGAGCAGTTCTTC.

J is TRBJ2-7 and V is TRBV6-1, with 9 bases that match TRBD1. V shed 6 bases, J shed 2 bases, and the junction held 2 bases outside the gene matches. This CDR3 contains 13 residues. Germline lookup yields CDR1 MNHNS and CDR2 SASEGT. The CDR3 DNA sequence: TGTGCCAGCAGACAGGGGGCGGCCTACGAGCAGTACTTC. Amino acids: CASRQGAAYEQYF.

This clone was counted only a few times. The V and J genes are TRBV27 and TRBJ2-7; D call uncertain. The ends were cut back, 2 bases at V and 4 bases at J, with 9 bases in the middle. Germline V CDR1 and CDR2: MNHEY, SMNVEV (reference sequence). The length of the CDR3 is 13 residues. The CDR3 bases are TGTGCCAGCAGTTTAAGCCCGGTGTACGAGCAGTACTTC. The encoded protein is CASSLSPVYEQYF.

CDR3 sequence (DNA): TGTGCCAGCAGTTTAGAGAGTACAGGGCACACCTACGAGCAGTACTTC. Protein sequence: CASSLESTGHTYEQYF. The J gene is TRBJ2-7, the V gene TRBV28; maybe TRBD1 (6 bases). The CDR3 totals 16 residues. Germline-derived CDR1 and CDR2 are MDHEN and SYDVKM. The germline V and J ends were trimmed by 2 bases and 2 bases, with 16 bases remaining between them.